A single sample is the source of the 23 T cell receptor beta chains below, sequenced in a study of blood T cell repertoires in COVID-19. Profiling relied on immunoSEQ multiplex PCR, and the TCRdb table lists in-frame clones only, not all of them. The sample consists of 25,000 to 35,000 clones, 89% of them appearing once. Material: peripheral blood. Receptor source: a man at least 80 years old with acute or convalescent COVID-19.

This clone was seen a single time. The chain is built from TRBV28 and TRBJ1-2; 12 nucleotides align to TRBD1. The J segment lost 7 bases and the V segment lost 3 bases, leaving 3 bases of the junction unmatched. CDR3 size: 14 residues. CDR1 is MDHEN and CDR2 is SYDVKM in the germline V gene. The CDR3 here is CASSLGQGAFGYTF. The CDR3 DNA sequence: TGTGCCAGCAGTTTGGGACAGGGGGCATTTGGCTACACCTTC.

The chain has TRBV15 and TRBJ2-1; 7 nucleotides agree with TRBD2. This CDR3 contains 14 residues. V gave up 3 bases and J gave up 9 bases; unmatched junction bases: 8. Per the germline V gene, CDR1 is LNHNV and CDR2 is YYDKDF (reference sequence). CDR3 sequence reads: CATSRGGSHGEQFF. The CDR3 DNA reads as TGTGCCACCAGCAGGGGGGGGAGTCACGGTGAGCAGTTCTTC.

The V and J genes are TRBV5-1 and TRBJ2-7; no clear D gene. The CDR3 spans 12 residues. V was trimmed by 5 bases and J by 0 bases, leaving 6 bases between them. CDR1 and CDR2 from the germline V gene are SGHRS and YFSETQ. The CDR3 nucleotides read TGCGCCAGCAGTGAGAGCTCCTACGAGCAGTACTTC. It yields the protein CASSESSYEQYF.

The V and J genes are TRBV5-1 and TRBJ2-7, with D maybe TRBD2 (5 bases). CDR3 length: 12 amino acids. Germline CDR1 and CDR2: SGHRS and YFSETQ. Trimming cost V 7 bases and J 7 bases, with 15 bases left between them. The chain's CDR3 is CASSWGEGEQYF. CDR3 DNA sequence: TGCGCCAGCTCCTGGGGAGAGGGAGAGCAGTACTTC.

This chain joins TRBV6-5 and TRBJ1-5; D is perhaps TRBD1 (5 bases). Trimming cost V 5 bases and J 3 bases, with 11 bases left between them. Germline lookup yields CDR1 MNHEY and CDR2 SVGAGI. There are 14 residues in the CDR3. CDR3 loop: CASSPDRNNQPQHF. CDR3 sequence (DNA): TGTGCCAGCAGTCCAGACAGAAACAATCAGCCCCAGCATTTT.

The chain links TRBV19 to TRBJ2-5; D is unclear. V lost 5 bases, J lost 3 bases, and 22 bases lay in between. The CDR3 covers 17 residues. The germline V gene has CDR1 LNHDA and CDR2 SQIVND (reference sequence). CDR3 sequence reads: CASSLLVSESRKETQYF. The DNA of the CDR3 is TGTGCCAGTAGTTTACTGGTAAGCGAGAGTAGAAAAGAGACCCAGTACTTC. The whole variable domain, remainder taken from reference TRBV19 and TRBJ2-5, is DGGITQSPKYLFRKEGQNVTLSCEQNLNHDAMYWYRQDPGQGLRLIYYSQIVNDFQKGDIAEGYSVSREKKESFPLTVTSAQKNPTAFYLCASSLLVSESRKETQYFGPGTRLLVL.

This chain links TRBV5-3 with TRBJ2-7; TRBD1 matches 12 bases. TRBV5-3 is placed among ORFs of uncertain function. V was pared by 0 bases and J by 2 bases, with 9 bases of the junction left unmatched. The CDR3 extends over 18 amino acids. The CDR3 sequence: CARSLAGGQGASTYEQYF. CDR3 nucleotide sequence: TGTGCCAGAAGCTTGGCGGGGGGACAGGGGGCCAGCACCTACGAGCAGTACTTC.

This chain links TRBV7-8 with TRBJ2-7; D unclear. V gave up 4 bases and J gave up 12 bases, with 16 bases separating them. The CDR3 totals 12 residues. Germline V CDR1 and CDR2: SGHVS, FQNEAQ. This CDR3 is CASSSEYSNRYF. The CDR3 DNA reads TGTGCCAGCAGCTCCGAATACTCCAATCGGTACTTC. Drawing the rest from reference TRBV7-8 and TRBJ2-7, the complete variable domain is GAGVSQSPRYKVAKRGQDVALRCDPISGHVSLFWYQQALGQGPEFLTYFQNEAQLDKSGLPSDRFFAERPEGSVSTLKIQRTQQEDSAVYLCASSSEYSNRYFGPGTRLTVT.

The rearrangement uses TRBV2 and TRBJ2-1; 8 nucleotides line up with TRBD2. Germline-derived CDR1 and CDR2 are SNHLY and FYNNEI. The CDR3 runs to 15 residues. Germline trimming cut 4 bases from V and 7 bases from J; bases unmatched to any gene: 9. The CDR3 DNA follows: TGTGCCAGCAGTGCCCGATTTCGGGGGGGGAATGAGCAGTTCTTC. Translating it yields CASSARFRGGNEQFF.

The chain uses TRBV5-1 and TRBJ2-1; 9 bases are shared with TRBD2. The CDR3 totals 15 residues. The trim removed 1 base at V and 1 base at J, leaving 0 bases unmatched. Germline CDR1 is SGHRS and CDR2 is YFSETQ. The CDR3 region has the DNA TGCGCCAGCAGCTTGAGCGGGAGGTCCTACAATGAGCAGTTCTTC. Protein: CASSLSGRSYNEQFF.

The V gene is TRBV19, the J gene TRBJ2-7; TRBD2 aligns across 14 bases. This CDR3 contains 14 residues. The J segment lost 6 bases and the V segment lost 7 bases, leaving 5 bases of the junction unmatched. Germline CDR1 reads LNHDA; CDR2 reads SQIVND (reference sequence). CDR3 protein: CASTRGTSGSEQYF. CDR3 sequence (DNA): TGTGCCAGTACCCGCGGGACTAGCGGGAGCGAGCAGTACTTC.

The rearrangement links TRBV24-1 to TRBJ2-7; TRBD2 agrees at 10 bases. The CDR3 is 15 amino acids. Trimming cost V 1 base and J 3 bases; bases outside gene matches: 2. CDR1 and CDR2 from the germline V gene are KGHDR and SFDVKD. For the CDR3, the DNA is TGTGCCACCAGTGATTTTTCTAGCGGGAGCTACGAGCAGTACTTC. Protein product: CATSDFSSGSYEQYF.

The chain carries TRBV13 and TRBJ1-5, with unresolved D. CDR3 length: 12 amino acids. Germline V gene data show CDR1 as PRHDT and CDR2 as FYEKMQ (reference sequence). V lost 2 bases and J 9 bases, leaving 8 bases between the germline ends. This CDR3 reads CASSLLRGPQHF. For the CDR3, the DNA is TGTGCCAGCAGCTTATTACGGGGGCCCCAGCATTTT.

This clone was detected only once. The chain has TRBV19 and TRBJ2-3; TRBD2 agrees at 7 bases. This CDR3 contains 15 residues. CDR1 and CDR2 from the germline V gene are LNHDA and SQIVND (reference sequence). V lost 10 bases, J lost 6 bases, and 16 bases stayed unmatched. CDR3: CATRSSRDYRDTQYF. DNA of the CDR3: TGTGCCACCCGCTCCTCCCGGGACTACCGTGATACGCAGTATTTT.

As DNA, the CDR3 is TGCGCCAGCAGCCTGGGTCGACAGGTAGGCGAGCAGTACTTC. Amino acid sequence: CASSLGRQVGEQYF. The chain is built from TRBV5-1 and TRBJ2-7; the D gene is possibly TRBD1 (6 bases). The V end was cut by 4 bases, the J end by 6 bases, with 17 bases between. Germline-derived CDR1 and CDR2 are SGHRS and YFSETQ. CDR3 length equals 14 residues.

The chain carries TRBV21-1 and TRBJ1-2; no check of the table's D call, TRBD1, against the DNA was made. TRBV21-1 is termed a pseudogene. This CDR3 is 14 amino acids long. CDR3 protein: CASSKVGAPYGYTF. In DNA, the CDR3 is TGTGCCAGCAGCAAAGTGGGGGCGCCCTATGGCTACACCTTC.

CDR3 coding DNA: TGTGCCAGCAGCTTATCGACAGGGGATGAAGCTTTCTTT. Protein product: CASSLSTGDEAFF. The chain recombines TRBV11-3 with TRBJ1-1, with TRBD1 matching over 8 bases. This CDR3 is built from 13 residues. Per the germline V gene, CDR1 is SGHNT and CDR2 is YENEEA. The junction had 3 bases not matched to a gene; V was cut back by 2 bases and J by 7 bases.

The CDR3 is CASSPPWSGSYEQYF. The DNA for the CDR3 is TGTGCCAGCTCACCACCCTGGTCGGGGTCCTACGAGCAGTACTTC. V gene TRBV18 combines with J gene TRBJ2-7, with D possibly TRBD2 on 5 matching bases. This CDR3 is 15 amino acids long. The V and J ends lost 0 bases and 1 base respectively, with 10 bases between them. Germline assignment: CDR1 KGHSH and CDR2 LQKENI.

The chain links TRBV7-6 to TRBJ2-4, with TRBD2 identical over 7 bases. The CDR3 extends over 14 amino acids. The V segment lost 5 bases and the J segment 8 bases; nucleotides outside the gene matches: 9. The V gene's germline CDR1 is SGHVS and CDR2 FNYEAQ. The CDR3 region has the DNA TGTGCCAGCAGCCCAGTAGGGAGCGGGGACATTCAGTACTTC. As protein: CASSPVGSGDIQYF.

The V call is TRBV30, the J call TRBJ2-7, with 8 bases fitting TRBD1. Germline CDR1 and CDR2: GTSNPN and SVGIG (reference sequence). The CDR3 runs 16 residues. J gave up 1 base and V 4 bases, and 12 bases lay outside the gene matches. CDR3 sequence reads: CAWTPLTTGASYEQYF. The DNA of the CDR3 is TGTGCCTGGACACCCCTCACGACAGGGGCTTCCTACGAGCAGTACTTC.

This chain joins TRBV2 and TRBJ2-1, with D possibly being TRBD1 (5 bases). Germline-derived CDR1 and CDR2 are SNHLY and FYNNEI. V was cut by 2 bases and J by 3 bases, with 14 bases left in between. The CDR3 totals 16 residues. In nucleotides, the CDR3 is TGTGCCAGCAGTGAACGAGGACATTCCTACTACAATGAGCAGTTCTTC. Encoded protein: CASSERGHSYYNEQFF.

The J gene is TRBJ2-1, the V gene TRBV7-2; 8 bases are shared with TRBD2. Trimming cost V 2 bases and J 8 bases; bases outside gene matches: 8. The CDR3 contains 15 residues. Germline loops: CDR1 SGHTA, CDR2 FQGNSA. The CDR3 sequence is CASSLKAGEDHEQFF. As DNA, the CDR3 is TGTGCCAGCAGCTTAAAAGCGGGAGAGGATCATGAGCAGTTCTTC.

This chain joins TRBV7-9 and TRBJ1-1, with D possibly being TRBD1 (5 bases). The CDR3 extends over 13 amino acids. Trimming shortened V by 5 bases and J by 1 base, and 8 bases separated the two germline ends. Germline values: CDR1 SEHNR, CDR2 FQNEAQ (reference sequence). The CDR3 loop reads CASSPQGNTEAFF. In DNA form, the CDR3 reads TGTGCCAGCAGCCCTCAGGGGAACACTGAAGCTTTCTTT.